These T cell receptor beta chains were read from a single sample in a study of OX40 agonist ivuxolimab in advanced cancers. Clones were sequenced by immunoSEQ multiplex PCR, and TCRdb holds only the in-frame ones, with some missing. The profile shows roughly 100,000 clones, 80% to 90% of them singletons. Sequenced here: CD4+ or CD8+ T cells sorted from blood, sampled in a trial of the OX40 agonist ivuxolimab. The origin of the receptors is an adult with an advanced solid tumor such as melanoma, head and neck, liver or kidney cancer. CDR3s include the opening cysteine and the closing phenylalanine or tryptophan.

>TRBJ2-7|TRBV5-6
CASSPQTGQGASEQYF
>TRBJ2-2|TRBV9
CASSPLLAGSNTGELFF
>TRBJ1-2|TRBV6-1
CASSDTPTDYGYTF
>TRBJ1-6|TRBV4-3
CASSQDRGRASPLHF
>TRBJ2-5|TRBV7-8
CASRPTPTGETQYF
>TRBJ2-3|TRBV30
CAWSGTVNRYF
>TRBJ2-5|TRBV19
CASSWTGTGETQYF
>TRBJ2-6|TRBV7-8
CASSLLVSGANVLTF
>TRBJ1-3|TRBV5-5
CASRTPSSGNTIYF
>TRBJ1-2|TRBV5-6
CASSPGRGVAYGYTF
>TRBJ1-1|TRBV30
CAWSVLAGGPDTEAFF
>TRBJ2-7|TRBV19
CASSTLGTGAREQYF
>TRBJ1-1|TRBV19
CASSMRTGGRTSTEAFF
>TRBJ2-5|TRBV18
CASSPGEETQYF
>TRBJ2-7|TRBV30
CAFRDSYEQYF
>TRBJ2-3|TRBV11-3
CASSLSQRQLLGDTQYF
>TRBJ1-1|TRBV6-1
CASIRGNTEAFF
>TRBJ2-1|TRBV10-3
CAIRERLGQIYGEQFF
>TRBJ1-4|TRBV2
CASSEQGARDEKLFF
>TRBJ1-2|TRBV27
CASRPGGGNYGYTF
>TRBJ1-4|TRBV27
CASGVNGGREKLFF
>TRBJ1-5|TRBV7-9
CASSLPNQPQHF
>TRBJ2-5|TRBV7-2
CASSPAGGETQYF
>TRBJ2-1|TRBV30
CAWSSTSAQFF
>TRBJ2-6|TRBV7-9
CASSFGPTGANVLTF
>TRBJ1-4|TRBV2
CASNPDQEKLFF
>TRBJ1-3|TRBV18
CASSPPVSSRVDTIYF
>TRBJ1-5|TRBV2
CASTRGGYSNQPQHF
>TRBJ2-6|TRBV6-6
CASGRSSGANVLTF
>TRBJ1-4|TRBV5-1
CASSLGQINEKLFF
>TRBJ1-1|TRBV9
CASSGQGRRGEAFF
>TRBJ1-5|TRBV21-1
CASSKAPGSDSQHF
>TRBJ2-3|TRBV7-2
CASGVARGTDTQYF
>TRBJ1-1|TRBV19
CASSLAREAFF
>TRBJ2-1|TRBV29-1
CSVEGGGNEQFF
>TRBJ2-5|TRBV2
CASTKDEGSETQYF
>TRBJ1-6|TRBV6-5
CASSYKGGTSPLHF
>TRBJ2-7|TRBV6-1
CASSEAGPPYLYEQYF
>TRBJ2-7|TRBV18
CASSPPSSTYEQYF
>TRBJ1-2|TRBV29-1
CSVRPGLSRGYTF